The 9 T cell receptor beta chains in this list originate from one sample, sequenced in a study of PD-L1 blockade in urothelial cancer. Sequenced by immunoSEQ multiplex PCR; TCRdb stores in-frame clones only, minus some. The repertoire consists of about 35,000 clones, with about 80% occurring once and the leading ten covering 3.5%. The sequences come from PBMCs, collected around atezolizumab (anti-PD-L1) treatment. These receptor sequences come from a man between 65 and 85 years old with urothelial cancer.

This chain connects TRBV19 to TRBJ2-3; 7 positions match TRBD1. Unmatched junction bases numbered 17, after V lost 7 bases and J lost 7 bases. CDR3 size: 16 residues. From germline, CDR1 is LNHDA and CDR2 SQIVND (reference sequence). CDR3 in amino acids: CASTPSSTGDYHTQYF. As DNA, the CDR3 is TGTGCCAGTACCCCTTCTAGTACAGGGGATTACCATACGCAGTATTTT. Full variable domain (missing parts from reference TRBV19 and TRBJ2-3): DGGITQSPKYLFRKEGQNVTLSCEQNLNHDAMYWYRQDPGQGLRLIYYSQIVNDFQKGDIAEGYSVSREKKESFPLTVTSAQKNPTAFYLCASTPSSTGDYHTQYFGPGTRLTVL.

This clone showed up just a few times. The chain uses TRBV7-2 and TRBJ1-2; weak D call: TRBD1 (5 bases). This CDR3 contains 16 residues. In germline, CDR1 is SGHTA, CDR2 FQGNSA. Trimming took off 2 bases at V and 4 bases at J, with 17 bases between the two ends. CDR3 residues: CASSLSSRAPTYGYTF. CDR3 in DNA: TGTGCCAGCAGCTTAAGTTCCAGGGCCCCCACCTATGGCTACACCTTC.

V and J are TRBV7-8 and TRBJ1-2; D not certain. The CDR3 length is 12 residues. With 5 bases removed from V and 4 bases from J, the gap between germline ends came to 8 bases. The V gene's germline CDR1 is SGHVS and CDR2 FQNEAQ. The chain's CDR3 is CASSVGGYGYTF. The CDR3 region has the DNA TGTGCCAGCAGCGTAGGAGGCTATGGCTACACCTTC. Complete variable domain (other parts from reference TRBV7-8 and TRBJ1-2): GAGVSQSPRYKVAKRGQDVALRCDPISGHVSLFWYQQALGQGPEFLTYFQNEAQLDKSGLPSDRFFAERPEGSVSTLKIQRTQQEDSAVYLCASSVGGYGYTFGSGTRLTVV.

This clone was found a few times. The V call is TRBV6-1, the J call TRBJ2-7; 9 bases are a match to TRBD1. Germline V gene sequence: CDR1 MNHNS, CDR2 SASEGT. The ends lost 4 bases at V and 5 bases at J; junction bases unmatched: 9. The CDR3 runs to 15 residues. CDR3 sequence: CASSVRDRAYHEQYF. CDR3 DNA sequence: TGTGCCAGCAGTGTCCGGGACAGGGCTTACCACGAGCAGTACTTC.

V and J are TRBV7-7 and TRBJ2-1; 10 nucleotides align to TRBD2. V shed 1 base and J 8 bases; nucleotides not matched to a gene: 2. CDR1 is SSHAT and CDR2 is FNYEAQ in the germline V gene (reference sequence). The CDR3 runs 14 residues. The CDR3 sequence: CASSLEGTSDEQFF. The CDR3, as DNA: TGTGCCAGCAGCTTAGAAGGGACTAGCGATGAGCAGTTCTTC.

As DNA, the CDR3 is TGTGCCAGCAGCTTAGCCAGAAGTAATAGCAATCAGCCCCAGCATTTT. Amino acids: CASSLARSNSNQPQHF. The rearrangement links TRBV7-8 to TRBJ1-5, with no clear D. There are 16 residues in the CDR3. The V end was cut by 0 bases, the J end by 0 bases, with 9 bases between. CDR1 is SGHVS and CDR2 is FQNEAQ in the germline V gene.

CDR3 in DNA: TGTGCCAGCACCCCCGACGGGAGGGCGGAGACCCAGTACTTC. This translates into CASTPDGRAETQYF. The rearrangement links TRBV6-6 to TRBJ2-5; TRBD2 matches 8 bases. V lost 7 bases, J lost 5 bases, and 9 bases stayed unmatched. Germline loops: CDR1 MNHNY, CDR2 SVGAGI (reference sequence). CDR3 length: 14 amino acids.

V gene TRBV5-4 combines with J gene TRBJ1-2; tentative D call: TRBD1 (6 bases). The CDR3 spans 16 residues. Trimming removed 0 bases from V and 7 bases from J, with 19 bases in between. Germline V gene data show CDR1 as SGHNT and CDR2 as YYREEE (reference sequence). CDR3 coding DNA: TGTGCCAGCAGCTTGGATCCCCGAGGGGGTACGGGTGGCTACACCTTC. Amino acids: CASSLDPRGGTGGYTF.

The chain couples TRBV10-3 to TRBJ1-2; D call uncertain. Trimming left V 0 bases short and J 0 bases short, with 8 bases between. Germline lookup yields CDR1 ENHRY and CDR2 SYGVKD. The CDR3 is 15 residues long. The CDR3 loop is CAISESRLTNYGYTF. Here the CDR3 DNA reads TGTGCCATCAGTGAGTCGCGGCTCACTAACTATGGCTACACCTTC.